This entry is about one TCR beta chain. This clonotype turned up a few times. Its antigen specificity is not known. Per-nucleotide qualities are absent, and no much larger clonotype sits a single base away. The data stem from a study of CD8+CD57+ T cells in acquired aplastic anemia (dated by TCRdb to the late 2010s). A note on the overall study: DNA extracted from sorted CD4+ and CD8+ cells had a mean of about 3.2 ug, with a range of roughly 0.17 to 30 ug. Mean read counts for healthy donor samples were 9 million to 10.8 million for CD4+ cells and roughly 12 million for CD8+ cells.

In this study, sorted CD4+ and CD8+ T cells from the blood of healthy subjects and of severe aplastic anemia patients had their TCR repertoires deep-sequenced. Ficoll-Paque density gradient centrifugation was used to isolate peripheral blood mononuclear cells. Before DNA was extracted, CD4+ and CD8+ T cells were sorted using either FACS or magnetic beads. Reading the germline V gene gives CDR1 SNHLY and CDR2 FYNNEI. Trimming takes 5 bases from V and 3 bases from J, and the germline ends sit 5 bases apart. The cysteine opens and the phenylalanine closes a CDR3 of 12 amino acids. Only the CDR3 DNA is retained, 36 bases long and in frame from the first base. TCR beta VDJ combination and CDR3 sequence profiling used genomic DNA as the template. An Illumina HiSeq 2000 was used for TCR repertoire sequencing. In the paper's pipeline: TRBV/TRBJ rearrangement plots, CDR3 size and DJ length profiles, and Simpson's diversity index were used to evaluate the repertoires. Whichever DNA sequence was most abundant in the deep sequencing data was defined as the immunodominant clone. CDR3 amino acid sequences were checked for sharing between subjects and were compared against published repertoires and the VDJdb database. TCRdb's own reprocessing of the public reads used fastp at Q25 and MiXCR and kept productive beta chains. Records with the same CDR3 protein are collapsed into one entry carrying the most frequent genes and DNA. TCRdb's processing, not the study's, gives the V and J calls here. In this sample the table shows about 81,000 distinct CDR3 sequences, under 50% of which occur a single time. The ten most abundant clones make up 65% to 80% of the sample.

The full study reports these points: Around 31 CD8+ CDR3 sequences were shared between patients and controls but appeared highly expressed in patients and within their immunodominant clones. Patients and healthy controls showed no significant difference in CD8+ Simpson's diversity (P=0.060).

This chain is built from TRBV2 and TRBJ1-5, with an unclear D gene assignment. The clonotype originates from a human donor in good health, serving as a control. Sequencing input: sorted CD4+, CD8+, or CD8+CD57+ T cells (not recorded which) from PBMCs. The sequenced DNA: TGTGCCAGCAGTAACCCCAATCAGCCCCAGCATTTT. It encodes CASSNPNQPQHF.